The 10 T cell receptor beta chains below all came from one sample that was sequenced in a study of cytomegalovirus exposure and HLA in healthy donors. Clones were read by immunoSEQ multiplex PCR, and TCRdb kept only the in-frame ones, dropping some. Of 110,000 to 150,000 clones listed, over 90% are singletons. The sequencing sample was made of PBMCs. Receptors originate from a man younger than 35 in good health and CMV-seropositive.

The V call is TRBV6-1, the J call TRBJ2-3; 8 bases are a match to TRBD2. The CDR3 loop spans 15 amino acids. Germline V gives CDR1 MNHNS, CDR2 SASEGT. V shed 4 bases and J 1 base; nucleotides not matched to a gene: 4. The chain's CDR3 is CASSVRRGGTDTQYF. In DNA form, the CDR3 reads TGTGCCAGCAGTGTTAGGCGGGGGGGCACAGATACGCAGTATTTT.

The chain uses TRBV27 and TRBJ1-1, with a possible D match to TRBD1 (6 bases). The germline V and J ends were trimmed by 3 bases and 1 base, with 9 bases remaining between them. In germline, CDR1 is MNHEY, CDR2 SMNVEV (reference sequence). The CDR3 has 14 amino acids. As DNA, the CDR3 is TGTGCCAGCAGTTTGCTAGGGGGGAACACTGAAGCTTTCTTT. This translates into CASSLLGGNTEAFF.

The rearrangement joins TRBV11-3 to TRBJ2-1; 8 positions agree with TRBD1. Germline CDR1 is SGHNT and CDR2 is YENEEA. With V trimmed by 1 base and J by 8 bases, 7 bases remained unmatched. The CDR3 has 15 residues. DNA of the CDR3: TGTGCCAGCAGCTTAGGGGCAGGGGGCGGCGATGAGCAGTTCTTC. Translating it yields CASSLGAGGGDEQFF. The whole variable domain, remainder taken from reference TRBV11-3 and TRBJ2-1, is EAGVVQSPRYKIIEKKQPVAFWCNPISGHNTLYWYLQNLGQGPELLIRYENEEAVDDSQLPKDRFSAERLKGVDSTLKIQPAELGDSAVYLCASSLGAGGGDEQFFGPGTRLTVL.

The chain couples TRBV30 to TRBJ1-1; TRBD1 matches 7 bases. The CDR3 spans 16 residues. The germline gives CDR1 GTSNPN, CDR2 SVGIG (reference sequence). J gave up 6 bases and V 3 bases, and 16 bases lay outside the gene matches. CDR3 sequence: CAWSQRHIRGSSEAFF. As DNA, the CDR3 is TGTGCCTGGAGCCAAAGGCATATCAGGGGGTCCTCTGAAGCTTTCTTT.

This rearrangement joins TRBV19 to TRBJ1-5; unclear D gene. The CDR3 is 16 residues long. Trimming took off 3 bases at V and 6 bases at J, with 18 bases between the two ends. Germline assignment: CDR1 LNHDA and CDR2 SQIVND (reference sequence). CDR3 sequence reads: CASSIRGTRRRQPQHF. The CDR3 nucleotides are TGTGCCAGTAGTATTCGCGGCACTCGACGACGTCAGCCCCAGCATTTT.

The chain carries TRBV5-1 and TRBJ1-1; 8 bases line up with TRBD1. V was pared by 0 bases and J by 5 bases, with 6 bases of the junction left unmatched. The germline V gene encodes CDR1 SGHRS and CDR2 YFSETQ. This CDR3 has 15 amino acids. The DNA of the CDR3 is TGCGCCAGCAGCTTGGGGCCGGACAGGGATACTGAAGCTTTCTTT. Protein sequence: CASSLGPDRDTEAFF.

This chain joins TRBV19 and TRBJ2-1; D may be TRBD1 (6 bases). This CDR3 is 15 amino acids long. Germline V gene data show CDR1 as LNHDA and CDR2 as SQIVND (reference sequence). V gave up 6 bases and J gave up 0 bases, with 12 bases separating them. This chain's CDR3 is CASSWGRTSYNEQFF. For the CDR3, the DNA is TGTGCCAGTAGCTGGGGGCGGACCTCCTACAATGAGCAGTTCTTC.

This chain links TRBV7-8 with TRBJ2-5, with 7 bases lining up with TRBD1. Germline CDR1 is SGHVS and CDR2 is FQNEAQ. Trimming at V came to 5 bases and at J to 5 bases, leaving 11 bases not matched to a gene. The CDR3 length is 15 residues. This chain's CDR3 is CASSLTGTQGETQYF. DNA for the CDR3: TGTGCCAGCAGCCTCACGGGGACACAGGGGGAGACCCAGTACTTC.

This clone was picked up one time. This CDR3 is CASSFPQRDGHNSPLHF. For the CDR3, the DNA is TGTGCCAGCAGCTTCCCTCAGCGGGACGGTCATAATTCACCCCTCCACTTT. The chain uses TRBV11-2 and TRBJ1-6; D may be TRBD1 (5 bases). The CDR3 has 17 residues. Trimming shortened V by 3 bases and J by 5 bases, and 17 bases separated the two germline ends. In germline, CDR1 is SGHAT, CDR2 FQNNGV.

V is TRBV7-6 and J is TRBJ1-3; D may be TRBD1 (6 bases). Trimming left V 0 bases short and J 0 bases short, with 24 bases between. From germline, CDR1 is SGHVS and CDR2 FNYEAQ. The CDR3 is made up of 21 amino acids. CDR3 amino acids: CASSLAVRGYSFLPSGNTIYF. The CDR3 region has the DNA TGTGCCAGCAGCTTAGCGGTGAGGGGGTACTCGTTTTTACCCTCTGGAAACACCATATATTTT.